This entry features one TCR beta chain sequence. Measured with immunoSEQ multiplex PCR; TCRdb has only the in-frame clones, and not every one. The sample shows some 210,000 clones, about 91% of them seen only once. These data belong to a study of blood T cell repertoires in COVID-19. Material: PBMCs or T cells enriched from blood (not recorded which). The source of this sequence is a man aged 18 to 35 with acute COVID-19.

This CDR3 is CASSFRGPNEQFF. The CDR3 region has the DNA TGTGCCAGCAGCTTTAGGGGTCCCAATGAGCAGTTCTTC. This rearrangement joins TRBV9 to TRBJ2-1, with a possible D match to TRBD1 (5 bases). The germline V gene has CDR1 SGDLS and CDR2 YYNGEE. CDR3 length: 13 amino acids. Trimming pared 4 bases from V and 6 bases from J, leaving 11 bases between. The whole variable domain, remainder taken from reference TRBV9 and TRBJ2-1, is DSGVTQTPKHLITATGQRVTLRCSPRSGDLSVYWYQQSLDQGLQFLIQYYNGEERAKGNILERFSAQQFPDLHSELNLSSLELGDSALYFCASSFRGPNEQFFGPGTRLTVL.